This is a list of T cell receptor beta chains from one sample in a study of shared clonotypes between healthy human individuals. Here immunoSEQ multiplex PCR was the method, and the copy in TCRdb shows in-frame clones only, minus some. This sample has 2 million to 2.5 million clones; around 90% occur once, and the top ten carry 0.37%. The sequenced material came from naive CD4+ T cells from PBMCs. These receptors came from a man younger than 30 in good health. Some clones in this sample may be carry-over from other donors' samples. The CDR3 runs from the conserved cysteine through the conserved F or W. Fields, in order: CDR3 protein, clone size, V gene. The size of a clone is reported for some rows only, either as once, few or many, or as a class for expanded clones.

CASSLRTENYGYTF,-,TRBV4-1
CASSPVIGTSEKETQYF,-,TRBV18
CASSYPPVWTQYF,-,TRBV6-5
CASSHGAGTVNYGYTF,-,TRBV4-1
CASSNRTRGYGYTF,-,TRBV19
CASSVWAGTRQLSSYEQYF,-,TRBV5-1
CASSHRPGQGSYEQYF,-,TRBV27
CSARWQGEGYTF,-,TRBV29-1
CASSLSSTDTQYF,-,TRBV9
CASTSVGLAAYEQYF,-,TRBV28
CASSSLNRGVSEQYF,-,TRBV7-8
CASSLGGGRSETQYF,-,TRBV5-6
CASSDPRTVGEAFF,-,TRBV2
CASSRENTIYF,-,TRBV28
CASSRTGDDQPQHF,-,TRBV28
CASSLIGWGEKLFF,-,TRBV7-2
CASSLTGGDIQYF,-,TRBV5-4
CASSLDGGPGEFF,-,TRBV5-1
CASSQAPLAGGGTDTQYF,once,TRBV4-2
CASSSQRLSGANVLTF,-,TRBV11-2
CAWSTRGSGRFSTKNIQYF,-,TRBV30
CASSFGQGAPETQYF,-,TRBV5-1
CASSLAGADDIYEQYF,-,TRBV28
CASSRGQPQHF,few,TRBV28
CSVTQGPRRYEAFF,-,TRBV29-1
CASSMDSYGYTF,-,TRBV28
CASTDRGRSYNEQFF,-,TRBV6-5
CASTDRTAYEQYF,-,TRBV28